This T cell receptor beta chain was captured by sequencing in a study of CD8 T cells in Susac syndrome. Sequencing of TCR beta was undertaken in CD8+ and CD4+ T cells derived from blood. Matched for age and sex, the controls were healthy donors. TEMRA cells were enriched by FACS, while CD8+ and CD4+ T cells were obtained through a negative isolation that was performed magnetically. An amount of RNA that ranged from roughly 0.5 to 1 ug was reverse transcribed with random hexamers. TCRdb used MiXCR to reprocess the immunoSEQ multiplex PCR reads, holding one entry per CDR3 protein. This table holds 100,000 to 150,000 distinct CDR3 sequences, around 94% found once. Overall study findings and caveats: The study acknowledged a relatively small number of individuals in its TCR sequencing and HLA analysis.

About this clonotype itself: What it recognizes is unknown.

This CDR3 comprises 13 residues. Trimming took 4 bases from V and 2 from J, leaving 8 bases between them. Germline CDR1 and CDR2: SNHLY and FYNNEI. The sample was CD4+ T cells from PBMCs. The rearrangement joins TRBV2 to TRBJ1-2; D is undetermined. This clonotype was obtained from a human donor in good health. CDR3 in amino acids: CASSGAGNYGYTF. DNA for the CDR3: TGTGCCAGCAGTGGGGCCGGGAACTATGGCTACACCTTC. Complete variable domain (other parts from reference TRBV2 and TRBJ1-2): EPEVTQTPSHQVTQMGQEVILRCVPISNHLYFYWYRQILGQKVEFLVSFYNNEISEKSEIFDDQFSVERPDGSNFTLKIRSTKLEDSAMYFCASSGAGNYGYTFGSGTRLTVV.